The clone carrying this TCR beta chain was seen repeatedly, ten times or more. The target antigen is unknown. The V gene's germline CDR1 is DFQATT and CDR2 SNEGSKA (reference sequence). The CDR3 is 13 residues long. The trim removed 6 bases at V and 8 bases at J, leaving 6 bases unmatched. TCR beta libraries were built with iRepertoire HTBI primers and Arm-PCR of CDR3 regions. TCRdb recomputed calls from the multiplex PCR reads with MiXCR, one row per CDR3 protein. Of about 300,000 distinct CDR3 sequences listed, roughly a fifth are singletons. This entry is derived from a study of regulatory T cells in long-lasting Graves disease. About the study: With positive TSH receptor antibodies and over 5 years of antithyroid drugs, Graves' disease was considered persistent. Study-wide findings and caveats: New patients shared about 910 public clonotypes, and persistent patients shared more, with over 2,500.

Time point meaning: persistent/refractory GD, antithyroid drugs over 5 years with positive TRAb. The TCR library was made from RNA that had been extracted from PBMCs in TRIzol. Graves' disease diagnoses followed American Thyroid Association guidelines. Specimen: peripheral blood mononuclear cells (PBMCs), collected when the disease was refractory, from a patient treated with antithyroid drugs. The clonotype comes from a female donor with Graves disease. J is TRBJ1-4 and V is TRBV20-1, with 10 bases that match TRBD1. CDR3 protein: CSADRGQGEKLFF. The CDR3 region has the DNA TGCAGTGCCGACAGGGGGCAAGGGGAAAAACTGTTTTTT.